The 9 T cell receptor beta chains in this list originate from one sample, sequenced in a study of vaccination effects on CD4 cells after COVID-19. Using viral peptide pools, the ViraFEST assay grew out antigen-specific CD4+ T cells prior to sequencing. The authors isolated CD4+ T cells after around nine days of culture. BNT162b2 vaccine or mRNA-1273 vaccine was given to participants in two doses. The antigens for these receptors are not known. The repertoire was sequenced with immunoSEQ multiplex PCR; TCRdb's copy has only in-frame clones and lacks some. The sample has fewer than 90,000 clones; roughly 73% are singletons. The sequencing used CD4+ T cells from PBMCs cultured with HCoV-OC43 spike peptides, collected after COVID-19 vaccination. Specified subset: HCoV-OC43 spike overlapping peptide pool stimulation. The receptor set was obtained from a human donor who received a COVID-19 vaccine.

The V gene is TRBV5-1, the J gene TRBJ2-3, with D uncertain. Germline loops: CDR1 SGHRS, CDR2 YFSETQ. CDR3 size: 14 residues. V was pared by 6 bases and J by 3 bases, with 14 bases between. CDR3 nucleotide sequence: TGCGCCAGCACGCCGCGGCCGCCAACAGATACGCAGTATTTT. It codes for CASTPRPPTDTQYF.

This clone was seen only a few times. The V gene is TRBV5-5, the J gene TRBJ1-2, with D unresolved. The CDR3 is 12 residues long. CDR1 and CDR2 (germline): SGHKS, YYEKEE (reference sequence). The ends were cut back, 2 bases at V and 4 bases at J, with 6 bases in the middle. The CDR3 region is CASSLGPYGYTF. The CDR3 DNA follows: TGTGCCAGCAGCTTAGGACCCTATGGCTACACCTTC.

As DNA, the CDR3 is TGTGCCAGTAGTGCAACAGGGAGCTCCTACAATGAGCAGTTCTTC. Translated, it gives CASSATGSSYNEQFF. The chain joins TRBV19 to TRBJ2-1; perhaps TRBD1 as D (6 bases). Germline V gene lookup returns CDR1 LNHDA and CDR2 SQIVND (reference sequence). V lost 5 bases to trimming and J lost 0 bases, with 11 bases between them. The CDR3 loop spans 15 amino acids.

The chain carries TRBV6-1 and TRBJ1-5; tentative D call: TRBD1 (6 bases). Trimming took off 4 bases at V and 0 bases at J, with 19 bases between the two ends. This CDR3 contains 18 residues. Germline V gene data show CDR1 as MNHNS and CDR2 as SASEGT. CDR3 DNA: TGTGCCAGCAGTGTAAACAGGGTAATGGGGTATAGCAATCAGCCCCAGCATTTT. Protein: CASSVNRVMGYSNQPQHF.

The chain employs TRBV6-2 or TRBV6-3 and TRBJ2-7, with TRBD2 as a possible D gene (5 bases). The CDR3 totals 13 residues. Between the trimmed V and J ends, which lost 3 bases and 3 bases, there was a span of 9 bases. The V gene's germline CDR1 is MNHEY and CDR2 SVGEGT. The CDR3 sequence: CASSYSGNYEQYV. CDR3 DNA sequence: TGTGCCAGCAGTTATTCGGGGAACTACGAGCAGTACGTC.

The chain combines TRBV7-2 with TRBJ1-2; a possible D gene is TRBD1 (6 bases). V dropped 5 bases and J dropped 5 bases, with 15 bases sitting between them. Germline assignment: CDR1 SGHTA and CDR2 FQGNSA. The CDR3 contains 14 residues. The CDR3 DNA reads TGTGCCAGCAGCACCAGACGGACAGAGTATGGCTACACCTTC. It encodes CASSTRRTEYGYTF.

J is TRBJ1-2 and V is TRBV2; possibly TRBD1 for D (6 bases). The CDR3 extends over 15 amino acids. V was cut by 3 bases and J by 4 bases, with 15 bases left in between. Germline assignment: CDR1 SNHLY and CDR2 FYNNEI. CDR3 sequence: CASSEGGGQAYGYTF. The DNA of the CDR3 is TGTGCCAGCAGTGAGGGGGGCGGGCAGGCCTATGGCTACACCTTC.

This chain links TRBV24-1 with TRBJ2-3; 8 bases are a match to TRBD2. The CDR3 extends over 15 amino acids. The ends lost 5 bases at V and 6 bases at J; junction bases unmatched: 9. CDR1 and CDR2 (germline): KGHDR, SFDVKD. CDR3: CATSAGLAGRDTQYF. The CDR3 DNA sequence: TGTGCCACCAGTGCCGGACTAGCAGGGCGGGATACGCAGTATTTT.

The rearrangement uses TRBV5-5 and TRBJ1-5; 7 nucleotides match TRBD1. CDR3 length equals 14 residues. Germline V gives CDR1 SGHKS, CDR2 YYEKEE (reference sequence). The trim removed 4 bases at V and 6 bases at J, leaving 7 bases unmatched. DNA of the CDR3: TGTGCCAGCAGCCGAACAGGGGACTCTCAGCCCCAGCATTTT. It is translated as CASSRTGDSQPQHF.